The sequence of this T cell receptor beta chain was determined in a study of T-cell memory formation after mild COVID-19. Study in general: TCR clusters were largely donor specific. Study-level results: Researchers report contracting CD4+ clones mostly in CM and EM, with CD8+ clones in EMRA. Memory sampled before infection contained some responding clones, suggesting cross-reactive memory joined.

The germline CDR1 and CDR2 sequences are SGHKS and YYEKEE (reference sequence). The CDR3 sequence is 16 residues long. V dropped 0 bases and J dropped 4; count of bases not matched to a gene: 2. There are a few counts of this clonotype. Its specificity is unknown. cDNA libraries for TCR alpha and TCR beta, carrying sample barcodes and UMIs, came from 5'RACE with constant-segment primers. One entry per CDR3 protein, called by TCRdb with MiXCR from the 5' RACE reads. The repertoire includes tens of thousands of distinct CDR3 sequences, over 5% of them detected once, and around 0.84% sits in the top ten.

The origin of this receptor is an adult who had mild COVID-19 (a few samples of this study predate the infection). Cell type and time point are not known. Sequencing was done on a sample of PBMCs or a T cell subset sorted from them (not recorded which). V and J are TRBV5-5 and TRBJ2-1, with 12 bases fitting TRBD2. The CDR3 loop is CASSLVTSGGYNEQFF. The DNA for the CDR3 is TGTGCCAGCAGCTTGGTAACTAGCGGGGGGTACAATGAGCAGTTCTTC.